The clone carrying this T cell receptor (beta chain) showed up many times. Its antigen remains unknown. Researchers amplified the TCR beta CDR3 regions from RNA transcripts. Initially, a first-round RT-PCR of the TCR CDR3 employed the HTBI primer set. In TCRdb, the multiplex PCR reads were re-called with MiXCR into one record per CDR3 protein. The sample carries over 400,000 distinct CDR3 sequences, roughly 15% recorded once. Investigators excluded patients with uncontrolled infection, other autoimmune disease, pregnancy or lactation. Clinicians diagnosed patients from clinical symptoms, serum thyroxine and TRAb, thyroid ultrasound and orbital computed tomography. This sample stems from a study of T cells in Graves' hyperthyroidism and ophthalmopathy. Looking at the study overall: The initial diagnosis was the point when peripheral blood was collected, ahead of any treatment. Overall study results and limits: From stable hyperthyroidism, ophthalmopathy was separated by a 13 V-J model.

The ends were cut back, 4 bases at V and 4 bases at J, with 15 bases in the middle. Per the germline V gene, CDR1 is SGHKS and CDR2 is YYEKEE (reference sequence). There are 15 residues in the CDR3. V gene TRBV5-5 combines with J gene TRBJ1-3; D is perhaps TRBD1 (5 bases). The sequence was obtained from a man in his late teens or twenties with Graves' ophthalmopathy. Sequencing was done on a sample of blood. As DNA, the CDR3 is TGTGCCAGCAGCGCCACCCTTGGGACCGGAAACACCATATATTTT. It yields the protein CASSATLGTGNTIYF.